In this sample, the clone carrying this T cell receptor (beta chain) turned up a few times. This sample is part of a study of cytomegalovirus exposure and HLA in healthy donors. Trimming shortened V by 4 bases and J by 0 bases, and 6 bases separated the two germline ends. Germline V gene lookup returns CDR1 SGHDN and CDR2 FVKESK. This CDR3 region has 13 residues. The PCR ran on 60 Vbeta and 13 Jbeta primers. TCRdb's copy holds only in-frame clones and misses some; the assay was immunoSEQ multiplex PCR. The table records under 200,000 clones, more than 60% of them present only once. What was sequenced was PBMCs. The rearrangement uses TRBV14 and TRBJ1-2; maybe TRBD1 (6 bases). The clonotype comes from a woman in her twenties or thirties in good health and CMV-seronegative. In DNA, the CDR3 is TGTGCCAGCAGCCGACAGGCTAACTATGGCTACACCTTC. The encoded protein is CASSRQANYGYTF.